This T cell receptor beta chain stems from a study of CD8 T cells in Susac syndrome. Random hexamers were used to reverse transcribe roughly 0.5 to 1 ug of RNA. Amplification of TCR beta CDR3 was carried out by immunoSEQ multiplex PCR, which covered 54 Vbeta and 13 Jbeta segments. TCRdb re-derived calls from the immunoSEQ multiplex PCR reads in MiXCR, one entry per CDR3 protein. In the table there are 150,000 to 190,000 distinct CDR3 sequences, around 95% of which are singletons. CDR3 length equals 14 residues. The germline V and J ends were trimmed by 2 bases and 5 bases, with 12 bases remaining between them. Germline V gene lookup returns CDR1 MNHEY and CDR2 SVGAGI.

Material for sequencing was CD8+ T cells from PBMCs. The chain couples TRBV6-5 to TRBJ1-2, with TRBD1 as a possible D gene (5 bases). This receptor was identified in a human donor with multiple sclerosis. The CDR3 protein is CASSYHRNNYGYTF. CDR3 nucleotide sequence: TGTGCCAGCAGTTACCACAGGAACAATTATGGCTACACCTTC.